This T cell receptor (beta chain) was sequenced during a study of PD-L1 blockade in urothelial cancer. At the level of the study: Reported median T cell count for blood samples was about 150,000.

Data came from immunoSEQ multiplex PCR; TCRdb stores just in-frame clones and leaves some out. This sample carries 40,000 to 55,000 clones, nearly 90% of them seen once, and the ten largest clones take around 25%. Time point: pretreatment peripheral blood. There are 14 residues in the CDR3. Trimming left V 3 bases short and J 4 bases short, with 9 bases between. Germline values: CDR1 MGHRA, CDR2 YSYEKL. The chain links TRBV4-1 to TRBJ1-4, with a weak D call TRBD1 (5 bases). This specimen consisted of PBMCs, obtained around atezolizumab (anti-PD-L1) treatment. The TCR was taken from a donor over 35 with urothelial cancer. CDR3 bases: TGCGCCAGCAGCCATGGGGCGGTTAATGAAAAACTGTTTTTT. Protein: CASSHGAVNEKLFF.